The present T cell receptor (beta chain) was sequenced within a study of blood T cell repertoires in COVID-19. On the study more broadly: From the United States, Italy and Spain came samples of acute and convalescent COVID-19. From T cells, B-cell-depleted T cells, or PBMCs came the material, which was cDNA or gDNA.

Per the original data handling: Amplified reference gene primers provided the basis for estimating nucleated cell counts. The assay was immunoSEQ multiplex PCR, and TCRdb's table has in-frame clones only and misses some. V, J and clone size reflect that table, while D and trimming were determined from the DNA. The sample records 150,000 to 250,000 clones, 82% being singletons. Trimming took 1 base from V and 0 from J, leaving 16 bases between them. The CDR3 is 18 residues long. CDR1 is SGHTA and CDR2 is FQGNSA in the germline V gene. V and J are TRBV7-2 and TRBJ1-5; D might be TRBD1 (5 bases). Sequencing was performed on PBMCs or T cells enriched from blood (not recorded which). The clonotype originates from a man aged 35 to 55 who had recovered from COVID-19. The CDR3 here is CASSLVWTTTYSNQPQHF. CDR3 nucleotide sequence: TGTGCCAGCAGCTTAGTGTGGACAACGACATATAGCAATCAGCCCCAGCATTTT.